This note documents a single T cell receptor (beta chain) sequence. The germline CDR1 and CDR2 sequences are SGHVS and FQNEAQ. The CDR3 is made up of 17 amino acids. V lost 4 bases to trimming and J lost 5 bases; unmatched junction nucleotides: 16. Data came from immunoSEQ multiplex PCR; TCRdb stores just in-frame clones and leaves some out. Here the sample spans approximately 100,000 clones, roughly 91% being singletons. This entry comes from a study of OX40 agonist ivuxolimab in advanced cancers. The sequences come from CD4+ or CD8+ T cells sorted from blood, collected in a trial of the OX40 agonist ivuxolimab. The chain combines TRBV7-8 with TRBJ2-7; 8 positions match TRBD2. The sequence was collected from an adult with an advanced solid tumor such as melanoma, head and neck, liver or kidney cancer. DNA of the CDR3: TGTGCCAGCAGCTCGCGTCCCCAGGGGACTAGACCCCACGAGCAGTACTTC. The encoded protein is CASSSRPQGTRPHEQYF.